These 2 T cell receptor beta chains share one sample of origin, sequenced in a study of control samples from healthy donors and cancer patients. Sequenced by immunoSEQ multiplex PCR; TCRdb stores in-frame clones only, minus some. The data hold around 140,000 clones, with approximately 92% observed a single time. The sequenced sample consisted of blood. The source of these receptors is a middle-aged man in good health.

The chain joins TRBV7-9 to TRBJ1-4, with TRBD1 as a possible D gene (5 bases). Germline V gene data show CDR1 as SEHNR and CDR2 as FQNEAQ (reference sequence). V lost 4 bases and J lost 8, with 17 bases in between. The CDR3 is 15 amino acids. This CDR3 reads CASSSHLGGSEKLFF. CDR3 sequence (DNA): TGTGCCAGCAGCTCTCACCTCGGGGGGTCAGAAAAACTGTTTTTT. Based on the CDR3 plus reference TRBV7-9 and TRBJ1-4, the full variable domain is DTGVSQNPRHKITKRGQNVTFRCDPISEHNRLYWYRQTLGQGPEFLTYFQNEAQLEKSRLLSDRFSAERPKGSFSTLEIQRTEQGDSAMYLCASSSHLGGSEKLFFGSGTQLSVL.

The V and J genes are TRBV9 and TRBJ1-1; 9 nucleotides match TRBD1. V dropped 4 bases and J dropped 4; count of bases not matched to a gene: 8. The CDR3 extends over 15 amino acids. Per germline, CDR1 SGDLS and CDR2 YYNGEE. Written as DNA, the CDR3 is TGTGCCAGCAGCATCACCGGGACAGGGAGCACTGAAGCTTTCTTT. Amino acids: CASSITGTGSTEAFF.